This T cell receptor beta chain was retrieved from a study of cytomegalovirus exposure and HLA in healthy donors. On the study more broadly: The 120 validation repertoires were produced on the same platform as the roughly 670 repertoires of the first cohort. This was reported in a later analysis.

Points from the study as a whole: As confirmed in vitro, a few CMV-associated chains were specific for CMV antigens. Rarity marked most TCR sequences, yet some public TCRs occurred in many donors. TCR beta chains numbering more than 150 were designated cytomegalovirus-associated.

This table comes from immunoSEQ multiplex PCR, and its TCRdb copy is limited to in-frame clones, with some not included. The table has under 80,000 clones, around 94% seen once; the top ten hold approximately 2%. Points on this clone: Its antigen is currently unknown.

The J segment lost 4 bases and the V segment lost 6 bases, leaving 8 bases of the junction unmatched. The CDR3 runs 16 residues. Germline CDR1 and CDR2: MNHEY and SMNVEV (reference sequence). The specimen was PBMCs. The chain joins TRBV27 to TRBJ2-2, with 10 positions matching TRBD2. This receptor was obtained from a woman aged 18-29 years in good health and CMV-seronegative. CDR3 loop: CASRWLAGDGTGELFF. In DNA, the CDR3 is TGTGCCAGCAGATGGCTAGCGGGGGATGGCACCGGGGAGCTGTTTTTT.